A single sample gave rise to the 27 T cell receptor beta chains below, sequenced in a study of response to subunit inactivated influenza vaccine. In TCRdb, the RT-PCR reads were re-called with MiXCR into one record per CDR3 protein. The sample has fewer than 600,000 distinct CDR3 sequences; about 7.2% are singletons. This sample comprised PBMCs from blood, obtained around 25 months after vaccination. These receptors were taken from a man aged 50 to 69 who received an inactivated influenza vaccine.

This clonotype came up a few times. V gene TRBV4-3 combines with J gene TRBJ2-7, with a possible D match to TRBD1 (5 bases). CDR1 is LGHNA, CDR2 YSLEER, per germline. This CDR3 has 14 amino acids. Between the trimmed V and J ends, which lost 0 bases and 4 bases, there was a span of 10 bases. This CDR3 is CASSQDSRDYEQYF. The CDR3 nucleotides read TGCGCCAGCAGCCAAGATTCCAGGGATTACGAGCAGTACTTC.

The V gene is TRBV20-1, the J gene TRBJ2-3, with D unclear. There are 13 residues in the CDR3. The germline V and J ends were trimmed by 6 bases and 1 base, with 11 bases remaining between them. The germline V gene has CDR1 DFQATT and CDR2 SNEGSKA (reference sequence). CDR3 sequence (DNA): TGCAGTGCCACGAAACAGCGCACAGATACGCAGTATTTT. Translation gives CSATKQRTDTQYF.

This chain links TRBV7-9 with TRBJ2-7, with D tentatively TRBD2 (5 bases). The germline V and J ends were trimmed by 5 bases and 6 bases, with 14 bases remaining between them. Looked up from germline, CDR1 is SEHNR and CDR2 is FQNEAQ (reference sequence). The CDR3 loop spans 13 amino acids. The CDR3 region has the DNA TGTGCCAGCAGCGGAGGCGTTGGGATCGAGCAGTACTTC. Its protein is CASSGGVGIEQYF.

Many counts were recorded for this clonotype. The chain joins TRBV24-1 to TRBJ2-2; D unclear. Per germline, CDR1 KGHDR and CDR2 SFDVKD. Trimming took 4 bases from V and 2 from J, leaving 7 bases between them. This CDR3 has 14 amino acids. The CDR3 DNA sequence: TGTGCCACCAGTGAGACCCTAAACACCGGGGAGCTGTTTTTT. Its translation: CATSETLNTGELFF.

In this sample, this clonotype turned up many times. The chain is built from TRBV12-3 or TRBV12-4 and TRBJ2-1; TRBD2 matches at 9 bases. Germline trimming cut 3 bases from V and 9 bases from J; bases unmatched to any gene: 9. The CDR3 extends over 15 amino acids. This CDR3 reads CASSFGAGGIGEQFF. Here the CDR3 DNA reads TGTGCCAGCAGTTTCGGGGCGGGAGGGATAGGTGAGCAGTTCTTC.

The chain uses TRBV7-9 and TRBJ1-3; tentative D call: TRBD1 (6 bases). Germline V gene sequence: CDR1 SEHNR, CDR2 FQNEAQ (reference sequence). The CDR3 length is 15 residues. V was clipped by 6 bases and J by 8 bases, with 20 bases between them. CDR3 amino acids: CASRPPAGAGHTIYF. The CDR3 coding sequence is TGTGCCAGCAGACCGCCGGCAGGGGCAGGACACACCATATATTTT. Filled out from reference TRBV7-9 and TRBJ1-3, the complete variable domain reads DTGVSQNPRHKITKRGQNVTFRCDPISEHNRLYWYRQTLGQGPEFLTYFQNEAQLEKSRLLSDRFSAERPKGSFSTLEIQRTEQGDSAMYLCASRPPAGAGHTIYFGEGSWLTVV.

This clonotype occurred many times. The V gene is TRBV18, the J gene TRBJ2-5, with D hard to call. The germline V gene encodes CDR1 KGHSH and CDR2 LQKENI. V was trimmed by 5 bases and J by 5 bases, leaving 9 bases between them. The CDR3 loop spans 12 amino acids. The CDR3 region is CASSARSETQYF. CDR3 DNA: TGTGCCAGCTCAGCGAGGTCGGAGACCCAGTACTTC. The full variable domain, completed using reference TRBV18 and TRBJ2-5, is NAGVMQNPRHLVRRRGQEARLRCSPMKGHSHVYWYRQLPEEGLKFMVYLQKENIIDESGMPKERFSAEFPKEGPSILRIQQVVRGDSAAYFCASSARSETQYFGPGTRLLVL.

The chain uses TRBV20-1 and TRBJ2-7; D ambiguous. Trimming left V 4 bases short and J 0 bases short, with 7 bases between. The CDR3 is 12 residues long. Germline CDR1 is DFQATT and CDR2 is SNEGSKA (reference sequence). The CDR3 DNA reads TGCAGTGCTACTTATACCTCCTACGAGCAGTACTTC. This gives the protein CSATYTSYEQYF.

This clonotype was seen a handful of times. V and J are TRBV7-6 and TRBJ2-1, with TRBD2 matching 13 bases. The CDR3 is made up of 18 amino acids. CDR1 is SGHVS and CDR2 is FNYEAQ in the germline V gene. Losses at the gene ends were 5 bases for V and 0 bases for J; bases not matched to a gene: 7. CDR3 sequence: CASSPKTSGRPSYNEQFF. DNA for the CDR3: TGTGCCAGCAGCCCAAAGACTAGCGGGAGGCCCTCCTACAATGAGCAGTTCTTC.

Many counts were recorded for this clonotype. The CDR3 coding sequence is TGTGCCAGCAGTTTAGGTGACAGGAACACCGGGGAGCTGTTTTTT. This codes for CASSLGDRNTGELFF. The chain carries TRBV12-3 or TRBV12-4 and TRBJ2-2; possibly TRBD1 for D (5 bases). The CDR3 is 15 amino acids. V dropped 1 base and J dropped 1 base, with 7 bases sitting between them.

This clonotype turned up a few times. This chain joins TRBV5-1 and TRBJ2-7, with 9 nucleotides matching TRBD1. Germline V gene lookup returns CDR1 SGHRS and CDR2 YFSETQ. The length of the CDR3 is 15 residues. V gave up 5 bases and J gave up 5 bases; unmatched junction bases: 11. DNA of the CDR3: TGCGCCAGCAGGCCCACGGGGACAGGGTTCGACGAGCAGTACTTC. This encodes CASRPTGTGFDEQYF.

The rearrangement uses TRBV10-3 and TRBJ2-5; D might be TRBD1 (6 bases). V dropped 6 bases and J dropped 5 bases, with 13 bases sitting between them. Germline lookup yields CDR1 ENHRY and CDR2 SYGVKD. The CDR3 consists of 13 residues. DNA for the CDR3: TGTGCCATCAGATACAGGGAGAGTGAGACCCAGTACTTC. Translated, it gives CAIRYRESETQYF.

The CDR3 loop is CASSPPDRGDEAFF. The CDR3 nucleotides are TGTGCCAGCAGCCCACCGGACAGGGGAGATGAAGCTTTCTTT. V is TRBV5-6 and J is TRBJ1-1; 9 bases align to TRBD1. Germline V gives CDR1 SGHDT, CDR2 YYEEEE. The V and J ends lost 4 bases and 7 bases, in that order; junction bases with no gene match: 8. CDR3 size: 14 residues.

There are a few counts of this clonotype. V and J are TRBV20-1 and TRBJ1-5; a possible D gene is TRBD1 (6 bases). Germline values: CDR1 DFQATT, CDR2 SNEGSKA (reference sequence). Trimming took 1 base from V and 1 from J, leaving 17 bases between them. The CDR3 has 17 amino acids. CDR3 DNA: TGCAGTGCTAGAGGTCTTCTTAGGGGGGGCAGCAATCAGCCCCAGCATTTT. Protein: CSARGLLRGGSNQPQHF.

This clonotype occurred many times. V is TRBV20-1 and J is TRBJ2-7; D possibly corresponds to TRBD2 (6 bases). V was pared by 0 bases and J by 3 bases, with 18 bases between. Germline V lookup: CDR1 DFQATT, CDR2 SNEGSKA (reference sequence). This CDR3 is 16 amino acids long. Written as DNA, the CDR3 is TGCAGTGCTAGAGACCCATCCCGGGGGAAAGACTACGAGCAGTACTTC. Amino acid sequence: CSARDPSRGKDYEQYF.

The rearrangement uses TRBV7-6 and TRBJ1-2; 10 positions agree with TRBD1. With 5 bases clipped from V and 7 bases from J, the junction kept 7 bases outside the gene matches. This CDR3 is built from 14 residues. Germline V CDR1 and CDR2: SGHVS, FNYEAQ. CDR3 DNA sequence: TGTGCCAGCAGCCAGGGACAGGGGTACGGTGGCTACACCTTC. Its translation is CASSQGQGYGGYTF.

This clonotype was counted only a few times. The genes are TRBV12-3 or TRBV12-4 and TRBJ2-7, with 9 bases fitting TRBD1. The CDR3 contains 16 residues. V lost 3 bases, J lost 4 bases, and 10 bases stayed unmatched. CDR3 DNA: TGTGCCAGCAGTTTTGGGGCCGGGACAGGGTCATACGAGCAGTACTTC. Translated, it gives CASSFGAGTGSYEQYF.

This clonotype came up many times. CDR3 loop: CSAHRLEAQETQYF. In nucleotides, the CDR3 is TGCAGTGCCCATCGATTGGAGGCCCAAGAGACCCAGTACTTC. The chain is built from TRBV20-1 and TRBJ2-5; D is perhaps TRBD2 (5 bases). V lost 6 bases to trimming and J lost 1 base, with 15 bases between them. The CDR3 is 14 residues long. Per germline, CDR1 DFQATT and CDR2 SNEGSKA (reference sequence).

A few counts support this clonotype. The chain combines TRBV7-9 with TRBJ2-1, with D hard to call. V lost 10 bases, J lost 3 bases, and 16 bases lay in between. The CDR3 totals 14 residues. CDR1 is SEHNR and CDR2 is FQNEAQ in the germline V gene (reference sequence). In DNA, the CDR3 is TGTGCCAACGAGCACTCTCAAATCTACAATGAGCAGTTCTTC. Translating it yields CANEHSQIYNEQFF.

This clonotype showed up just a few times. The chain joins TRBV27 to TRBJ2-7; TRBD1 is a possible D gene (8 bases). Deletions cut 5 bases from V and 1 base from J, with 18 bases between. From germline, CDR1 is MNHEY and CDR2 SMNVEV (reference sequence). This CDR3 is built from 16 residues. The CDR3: CASSPRGRGFSYEQYF. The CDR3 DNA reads TGTGCCAGCAGTCCCAGGGGGCGGGGGTTTTCCTACGAGCAGTACTTC.

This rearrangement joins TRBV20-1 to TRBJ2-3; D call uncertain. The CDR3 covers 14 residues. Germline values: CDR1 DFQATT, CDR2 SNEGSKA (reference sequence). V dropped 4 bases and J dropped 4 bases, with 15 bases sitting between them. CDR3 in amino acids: CSATPAGIADTQYF. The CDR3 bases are TGCAGTGCTACCCCAGCTGGGATCGCAGATACGCAGTATTTT.

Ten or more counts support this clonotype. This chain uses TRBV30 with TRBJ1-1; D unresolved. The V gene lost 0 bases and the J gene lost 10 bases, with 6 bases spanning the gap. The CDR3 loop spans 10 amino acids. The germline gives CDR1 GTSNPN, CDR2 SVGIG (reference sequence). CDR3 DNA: TGTGCCTGGAGTGTACACCGAGCTTTCTTT. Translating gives CAWSVHRAFF.

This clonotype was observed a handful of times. The CDR3 DNA reads as TGTGCCAGCAGTCCCGCCGGGGGGGCCAAAAACATTCAGTACTTC. This translates into CASSPAGGAKNIQYF. The rearrangement links TRBV6-2 or TRBV6-3 to TRBJ2-4; 7 positions agree with TRBD2. Unmatched junction bases numbered 5, after V lost 5 bases and J lost 1 base. Germline V gene data show CDR1 as MNHEY and CDR2 as SVGEGT. This CDR3 is built from 15 residues.

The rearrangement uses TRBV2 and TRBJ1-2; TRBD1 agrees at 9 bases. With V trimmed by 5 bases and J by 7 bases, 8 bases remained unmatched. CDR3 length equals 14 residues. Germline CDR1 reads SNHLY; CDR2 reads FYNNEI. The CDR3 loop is CASSPGQGRSGYTF. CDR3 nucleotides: TGTGCCAGCAGTCCCGGACAGGGGAGGTCTGGCTACACCTTC.

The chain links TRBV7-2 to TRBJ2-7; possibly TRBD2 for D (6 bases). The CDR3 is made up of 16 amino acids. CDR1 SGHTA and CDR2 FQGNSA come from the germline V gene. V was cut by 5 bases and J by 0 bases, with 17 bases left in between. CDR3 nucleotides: TGTGCCAGCAGCCTCTCGGGGCGGGGCGGCTCCTACGAGCAGTACTTC. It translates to CASSLSGRGGSYEQYF.

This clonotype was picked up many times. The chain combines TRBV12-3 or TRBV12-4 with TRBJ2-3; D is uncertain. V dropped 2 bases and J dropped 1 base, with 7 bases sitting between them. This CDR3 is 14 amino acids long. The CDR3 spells CASSLSLRTDTQYF. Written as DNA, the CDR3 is TGTGCCAGCAGTTTATCCTTACGCACAGATACGCAGTATTTT.

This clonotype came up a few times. The CDR3 reads CASSLRGQIEAFF. CDR3 coding DNA: TGTGCCAGCAGCTTAAGAGGCCAGATTGAAGCTTTCTTT. J is TRBJ1-1 and V is TRBV7-2; no clear D. Per germline, CDR1 SGHTA and CDR2 FQGNSA. The CDR3 covers 13 residues. Trimming shortened V by 2 bases and J by 7 bases, and 11 bases separated the two germline ends.